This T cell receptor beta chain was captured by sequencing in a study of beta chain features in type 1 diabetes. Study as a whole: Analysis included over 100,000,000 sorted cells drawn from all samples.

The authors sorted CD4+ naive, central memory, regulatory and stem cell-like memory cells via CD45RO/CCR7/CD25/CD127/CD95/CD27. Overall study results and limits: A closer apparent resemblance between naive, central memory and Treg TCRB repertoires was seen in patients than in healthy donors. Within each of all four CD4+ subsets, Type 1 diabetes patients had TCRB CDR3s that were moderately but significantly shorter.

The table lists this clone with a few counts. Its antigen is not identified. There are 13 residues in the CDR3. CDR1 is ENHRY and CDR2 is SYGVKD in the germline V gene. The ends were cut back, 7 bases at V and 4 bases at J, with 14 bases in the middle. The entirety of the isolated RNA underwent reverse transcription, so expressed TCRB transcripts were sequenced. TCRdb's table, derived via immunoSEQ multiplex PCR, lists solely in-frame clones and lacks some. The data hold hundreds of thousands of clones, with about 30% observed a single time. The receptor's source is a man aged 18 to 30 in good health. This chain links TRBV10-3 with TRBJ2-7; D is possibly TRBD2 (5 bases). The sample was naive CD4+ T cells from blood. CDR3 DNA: TGTGCCATCACGCCGGCCACGGGATACGAGCAGTACTTC. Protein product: CAITPATGYEQYF.